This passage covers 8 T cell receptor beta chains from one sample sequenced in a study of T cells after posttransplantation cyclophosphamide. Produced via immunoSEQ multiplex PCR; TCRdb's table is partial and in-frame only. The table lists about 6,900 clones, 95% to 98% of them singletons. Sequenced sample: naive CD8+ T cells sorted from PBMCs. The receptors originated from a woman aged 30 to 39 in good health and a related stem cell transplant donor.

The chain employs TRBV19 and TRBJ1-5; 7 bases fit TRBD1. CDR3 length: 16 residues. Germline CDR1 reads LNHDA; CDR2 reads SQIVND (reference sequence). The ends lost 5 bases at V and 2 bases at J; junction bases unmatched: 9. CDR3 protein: CASSAQTGIGNQPQHF. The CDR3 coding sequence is TGTGCCAGTAGTGCCCAGACAGGGATTGGCAATCAGCCCCAGCATTTT.

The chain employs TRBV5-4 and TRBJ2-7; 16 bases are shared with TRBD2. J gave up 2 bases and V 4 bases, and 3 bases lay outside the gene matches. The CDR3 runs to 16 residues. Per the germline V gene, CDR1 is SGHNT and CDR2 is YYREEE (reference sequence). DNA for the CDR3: TGTGCCAGCAGCGGCGGGACTAGCGGGGGGGCCTACGAGCAGTACTTC. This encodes CASSGGTSGGAYEQYF.

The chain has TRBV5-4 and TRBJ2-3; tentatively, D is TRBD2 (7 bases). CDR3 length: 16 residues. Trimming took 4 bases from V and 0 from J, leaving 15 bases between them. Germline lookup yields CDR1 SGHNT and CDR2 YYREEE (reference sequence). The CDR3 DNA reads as TGTGCCAGCAGCGCCGAGTCGGGGGGCAGCACAGATACGCAGTATTTT. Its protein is CASSAESGGSTDTQYF.

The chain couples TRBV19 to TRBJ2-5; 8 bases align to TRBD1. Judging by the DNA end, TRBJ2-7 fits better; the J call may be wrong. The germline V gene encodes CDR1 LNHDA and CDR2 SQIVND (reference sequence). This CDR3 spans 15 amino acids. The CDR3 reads CASSIGRGLAYEQYF. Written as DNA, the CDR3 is TGTGCCAGTAGTATCGGCAGGGGGCTGGCCTACGAGCAGTACTTC.

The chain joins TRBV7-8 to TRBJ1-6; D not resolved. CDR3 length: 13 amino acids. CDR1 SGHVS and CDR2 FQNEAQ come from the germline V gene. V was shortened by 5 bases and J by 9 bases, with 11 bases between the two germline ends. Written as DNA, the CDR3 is TGTGCCAGCAGCCCCCGGGGTGGTTCACCCCTCCACTTT. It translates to CASSPRGGSPLHF.

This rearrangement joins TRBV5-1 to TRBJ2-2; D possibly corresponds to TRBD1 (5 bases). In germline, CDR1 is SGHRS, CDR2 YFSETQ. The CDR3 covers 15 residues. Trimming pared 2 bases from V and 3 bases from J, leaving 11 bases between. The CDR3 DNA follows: TGCGCCAGCAGCTTCGACCAGGGCTACACCGGGGAGCTGTTTTTT. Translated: CASSFDQGYTGELFF.

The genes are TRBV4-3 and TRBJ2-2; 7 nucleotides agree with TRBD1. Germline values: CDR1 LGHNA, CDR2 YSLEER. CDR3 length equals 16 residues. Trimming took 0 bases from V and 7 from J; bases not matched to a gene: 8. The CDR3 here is CASSQERQGTRGELFF. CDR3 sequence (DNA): TGCGCCAGCAGCCAAGAAAGACAGGGTACCCGCGGGGAGCTGTTTTTT.

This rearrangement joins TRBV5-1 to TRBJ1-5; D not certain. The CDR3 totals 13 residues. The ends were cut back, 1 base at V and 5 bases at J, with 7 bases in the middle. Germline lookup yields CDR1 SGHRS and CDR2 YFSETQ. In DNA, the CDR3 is TGCGCCAGCAGCTTGAGAGGTCATCAGCCCCAGCATTTT. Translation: CASSLRGHQPQHF.